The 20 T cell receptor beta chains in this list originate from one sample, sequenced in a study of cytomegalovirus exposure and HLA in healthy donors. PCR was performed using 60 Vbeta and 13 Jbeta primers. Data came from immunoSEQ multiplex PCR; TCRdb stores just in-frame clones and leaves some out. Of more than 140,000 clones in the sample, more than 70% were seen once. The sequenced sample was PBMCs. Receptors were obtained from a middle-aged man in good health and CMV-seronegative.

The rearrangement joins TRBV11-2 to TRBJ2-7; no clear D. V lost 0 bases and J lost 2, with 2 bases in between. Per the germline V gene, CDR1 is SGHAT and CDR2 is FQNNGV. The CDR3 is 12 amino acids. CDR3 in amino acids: CASSLDTYEQYF. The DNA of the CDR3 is TGTGCCAGCAGCTTAGACACCTACGAGCAGTACTTC. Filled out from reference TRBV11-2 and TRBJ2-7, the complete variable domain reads EAGVAQSPRYKIIEKRQSVAFWCNPISGHATLYWYQQILGQGPKLLIQFQNNGVVDDSQLPKDRFSAERLKGVDSTLKIQPAKLEDSAVYLCASSLDTYEQYFGPGTRLTVT.

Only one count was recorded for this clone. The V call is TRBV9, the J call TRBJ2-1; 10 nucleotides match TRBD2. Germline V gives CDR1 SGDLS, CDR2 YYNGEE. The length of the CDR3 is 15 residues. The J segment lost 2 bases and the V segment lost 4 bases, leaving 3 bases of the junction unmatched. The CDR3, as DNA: TGTGCCAGCAGCCAGAGCGGGGGGGCCTACAATGAGCAGTTCTTC. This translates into CASSQSGGAYNEQFF.

The CDR3 loop is CAAEEDSYGYTF. CDR3 nucleotides: TGTGCCGCAGAGGAGGACTCCTATGGCTACACCTTC. The genes are TRBV19 and TRBJ1-2, with no clear D. This CDR3 is 12 amino acids long. V lost 11 bases to trimming and J lost 4 bases, with 14 bases between them. Germline CDR1 and CDR2: LNHDA and SQIVND (reference sequence).

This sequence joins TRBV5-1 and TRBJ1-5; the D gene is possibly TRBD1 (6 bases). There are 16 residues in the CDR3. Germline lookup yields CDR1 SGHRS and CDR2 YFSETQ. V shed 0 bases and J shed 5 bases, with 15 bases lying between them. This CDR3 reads CASSLDMTGGHQPQHF. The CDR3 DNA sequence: TGCGCCAGCAGCTTGGATATGACGGGGGGGCATCAGCCCCAGCATTTT.

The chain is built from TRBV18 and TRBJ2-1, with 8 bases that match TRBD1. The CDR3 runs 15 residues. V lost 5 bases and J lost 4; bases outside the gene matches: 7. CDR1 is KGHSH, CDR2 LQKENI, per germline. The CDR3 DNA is TGTGCCAGCTCAACAGGGGGAGGAGGGTACAATGAGCAGTTCTTC. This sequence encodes CASSTGGGGYNEQFF.

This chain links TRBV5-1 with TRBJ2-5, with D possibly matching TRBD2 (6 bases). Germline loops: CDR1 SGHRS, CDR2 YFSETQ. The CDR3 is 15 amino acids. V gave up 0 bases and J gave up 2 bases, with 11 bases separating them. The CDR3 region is CASSLVLAQQETQYF. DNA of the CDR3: TGCGCCAGCAGCTTGGTGCTAGCGCAGCAAGAGACCCAGTACTTC.

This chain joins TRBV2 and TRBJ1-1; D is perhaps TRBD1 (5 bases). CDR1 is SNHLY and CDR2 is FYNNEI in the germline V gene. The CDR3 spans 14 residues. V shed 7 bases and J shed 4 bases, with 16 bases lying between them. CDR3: CASIEGGAGTEAFF. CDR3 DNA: TGTGCCAGCATAGAGGGCGGGGCGGGCACTGAAGCTTTCTTT.

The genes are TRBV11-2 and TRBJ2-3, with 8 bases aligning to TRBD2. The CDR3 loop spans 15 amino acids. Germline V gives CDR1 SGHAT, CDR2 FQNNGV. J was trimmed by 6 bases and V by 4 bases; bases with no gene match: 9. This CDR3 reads CASSYGGAGVDTQYF. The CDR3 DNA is TGTGCCAGCAGCTACGGGGGAGCGGGGGTGGATACGCAGTATTTT. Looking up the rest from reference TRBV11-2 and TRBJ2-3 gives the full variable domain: EAGVAQSPRYKIIEKRQSVAFWCNPISGHATLYWYQQILGQGPKLLIQFQNNGVVDDSQLPKDRFSAERLKGVDSTLKIQPAKLEDSAVYLCASSYGGAGVDTQYFGPGTRLTVL.

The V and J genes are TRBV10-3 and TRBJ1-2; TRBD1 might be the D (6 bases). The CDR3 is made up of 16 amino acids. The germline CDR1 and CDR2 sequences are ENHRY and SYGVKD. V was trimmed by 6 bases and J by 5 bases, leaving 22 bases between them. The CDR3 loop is CAIRDQQGMRSYGYTF. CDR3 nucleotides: TGTGCCATCAGAGACCAACAGGGTATGCGGAGTTATGGCTACACCTTC.

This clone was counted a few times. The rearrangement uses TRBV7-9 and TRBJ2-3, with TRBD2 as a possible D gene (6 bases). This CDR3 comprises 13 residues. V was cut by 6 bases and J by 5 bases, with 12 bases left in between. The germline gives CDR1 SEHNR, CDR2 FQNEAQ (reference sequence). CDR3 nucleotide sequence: TGTGCCAGCAGGTCGGGGGTGGGAGATACGCAGTATTTT. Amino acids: CASRSGVGDTQYF.

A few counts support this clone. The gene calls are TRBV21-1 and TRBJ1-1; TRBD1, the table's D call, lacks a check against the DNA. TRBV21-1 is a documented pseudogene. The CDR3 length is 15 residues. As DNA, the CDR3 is TGTGCCAGCAGCAATGTTCCAGTTTCCGAAACTGAAGCTTTCTTT. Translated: CASSNVPVSETEAFF.

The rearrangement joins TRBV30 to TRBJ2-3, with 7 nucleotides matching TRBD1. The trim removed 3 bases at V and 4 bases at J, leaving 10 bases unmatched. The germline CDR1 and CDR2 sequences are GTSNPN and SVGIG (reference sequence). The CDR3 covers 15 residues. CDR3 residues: CAWSITGAPPDTQYF. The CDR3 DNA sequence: TGTGCCTGGAGCATTACAGGGGCGCCCCCAGATACGCAGTATTTT.

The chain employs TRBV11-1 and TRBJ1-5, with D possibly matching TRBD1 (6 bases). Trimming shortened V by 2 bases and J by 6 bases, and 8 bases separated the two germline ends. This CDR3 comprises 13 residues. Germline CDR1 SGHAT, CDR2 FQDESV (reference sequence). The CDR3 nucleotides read TGTGCCAGCAGCTTACTAGGGGGTCAGCCCCAGCATTTT. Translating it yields CASSLLGGQPQHF.

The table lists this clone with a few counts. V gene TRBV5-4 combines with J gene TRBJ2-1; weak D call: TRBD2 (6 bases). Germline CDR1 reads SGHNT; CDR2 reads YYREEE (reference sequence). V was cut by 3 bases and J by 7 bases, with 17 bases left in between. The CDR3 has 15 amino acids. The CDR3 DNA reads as TGTGCCAGCAGCTATTCCGGAGCAGGGAGGAATGAGCAGTTCTTC. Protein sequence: CASSYSGAGRNEQFF.

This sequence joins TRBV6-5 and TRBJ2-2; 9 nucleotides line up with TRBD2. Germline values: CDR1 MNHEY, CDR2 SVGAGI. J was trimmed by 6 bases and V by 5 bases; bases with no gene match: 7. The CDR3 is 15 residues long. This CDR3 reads CASSDFSGGPGELFF. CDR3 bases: TGTGCCAGCAGTGACTTCAGCGGGGGGCCCGGGGAGCTGTTTTTT.

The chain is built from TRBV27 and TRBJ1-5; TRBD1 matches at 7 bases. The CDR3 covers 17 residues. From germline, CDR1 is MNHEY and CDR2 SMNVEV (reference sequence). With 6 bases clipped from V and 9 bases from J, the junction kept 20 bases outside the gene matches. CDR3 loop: CASSPTPDRVRVGPQHF. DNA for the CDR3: TGTGCCAGCAGCCCTACCCCCGACAGGGTGAGGGTAGGGCCCCAGCATTTT.

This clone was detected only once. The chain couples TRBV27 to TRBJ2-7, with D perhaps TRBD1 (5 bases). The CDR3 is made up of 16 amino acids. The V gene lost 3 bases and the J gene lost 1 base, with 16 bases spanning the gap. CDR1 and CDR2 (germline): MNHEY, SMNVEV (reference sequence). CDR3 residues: CASSFYSTAKSYEQYF. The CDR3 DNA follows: TGTGCCAGCAGTTTTTACTCGACAGCCAAATCCTACGAGCAGTACTTC.

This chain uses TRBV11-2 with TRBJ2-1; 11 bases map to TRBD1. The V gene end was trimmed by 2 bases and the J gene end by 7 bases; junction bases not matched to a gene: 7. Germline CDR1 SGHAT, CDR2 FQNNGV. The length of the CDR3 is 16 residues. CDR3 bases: TGTGCCAGCAGCTTAATCGGACAGGGGGCATGGAATGAGCAGTTCTTC. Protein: CASSLIGQGAWNEQFF.

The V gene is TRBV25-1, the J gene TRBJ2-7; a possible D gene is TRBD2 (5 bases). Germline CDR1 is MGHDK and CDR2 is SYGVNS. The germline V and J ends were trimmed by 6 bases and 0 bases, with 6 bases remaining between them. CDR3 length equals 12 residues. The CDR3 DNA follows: TGTGCCAGCAGGGAGGACTCCTACGAGCAGTACTTC. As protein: CASREDSYEQYF.

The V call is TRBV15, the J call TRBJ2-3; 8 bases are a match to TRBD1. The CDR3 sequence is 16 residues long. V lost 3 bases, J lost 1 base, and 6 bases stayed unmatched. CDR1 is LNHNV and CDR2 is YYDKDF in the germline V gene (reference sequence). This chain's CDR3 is CATSSPGTGRTDTQYF. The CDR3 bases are TGTGCCACCAGCAGTCCCGGGACAGGTCGCACAGATACGCAGTATTTT. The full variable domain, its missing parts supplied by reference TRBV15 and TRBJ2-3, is DAMVIQNPRYQVTQFGKPVTLSCSQTLNHNVMYWYQQKSSQAPKLLFHYYDKDFNNEADTPDNFQSRRPNTSFCFLDIRSPGLGDTAMYLCATSSPGTGRTDTQYFGPGTRLTVL.